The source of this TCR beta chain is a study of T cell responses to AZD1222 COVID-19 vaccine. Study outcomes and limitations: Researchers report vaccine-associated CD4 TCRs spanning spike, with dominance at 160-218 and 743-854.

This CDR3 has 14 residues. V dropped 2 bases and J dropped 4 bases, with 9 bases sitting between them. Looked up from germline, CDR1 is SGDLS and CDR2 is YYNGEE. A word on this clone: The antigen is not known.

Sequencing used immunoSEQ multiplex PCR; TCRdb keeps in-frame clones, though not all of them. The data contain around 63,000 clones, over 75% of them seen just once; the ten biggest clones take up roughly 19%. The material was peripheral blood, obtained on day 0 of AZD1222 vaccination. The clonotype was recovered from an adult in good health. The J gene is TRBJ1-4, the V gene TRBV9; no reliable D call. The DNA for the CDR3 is TGTGCCAGCAGCGTCAGTTTATATAATGAAAAACTGTTTTTT. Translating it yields CASSVSLYNEKLFF.